The entry below gives a single TCR beta chain sequence along with its context. It was with random hexamers that roughly 0.5 to 1 ug RNA was reverse transcribed. TCRdb independently ran MiXCR on the immunoSEQ multiplex PCR reads; one entry per CDR3 protein. The repertoire includes fewer than 250,000 distinct CDR3 sequences, 85% to 95% of them detected once, and 0.1% sits in the top ten. The data stem from a study of CD8 T cells in Susac syndrome. Trimming took off 5 bases at V and 5 bases at J, with 9 bases between the two ends. Germline CDR1 and CDR2: DFQATT and SNEGSKA (reference sequence). This CDR3 comprises 12 residues.

This clonotype was obtained from a human donor in good health. The source material was CD4+ T cells from PBMCs. This chain connects TRBV20-1 to TRBJ2-2, with a possible D match to TRBD2 (6 bases). The CDR3 DNA reads as TGCAGTGCTTTCGGAGGGACCGGGGAGCTGTTTTTT. It codes for CSAFGGTGELFF.